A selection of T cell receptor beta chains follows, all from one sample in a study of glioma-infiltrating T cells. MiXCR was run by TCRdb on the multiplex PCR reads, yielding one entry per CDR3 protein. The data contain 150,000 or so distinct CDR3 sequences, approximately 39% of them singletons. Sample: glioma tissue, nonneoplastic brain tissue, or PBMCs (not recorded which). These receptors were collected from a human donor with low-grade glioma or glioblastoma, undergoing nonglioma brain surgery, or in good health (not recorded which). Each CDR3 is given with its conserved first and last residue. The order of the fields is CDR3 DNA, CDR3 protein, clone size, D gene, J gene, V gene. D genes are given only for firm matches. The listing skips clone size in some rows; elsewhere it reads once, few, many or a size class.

TGCAGTGCTAGTAGGGGCCGTCAAGGTCAGCCCCAGCATTTT	CSASRGRQGQPQHF	few	-	TRBJ1-5	TRBV20-1
TGTGCCAGCAGTGAGTGGATTTCAGGGGAGACCCAGTACTTC	CASSEWISGETQYF	-	-	TRBJ2-5	TRBV25-1
TGTGCCAGCAGCCACACTAGCACAGATACGCAGTATTTT	CASSHTSTDTQYF	few	-	TRBJ2-3	TRBV7-9
TGTGCCACCAGCGCCGGGACAGGGGATTACGAGCAGTACTTC	CATSAGTGDYEQYF	few	TRBD1	TRBJ2-7	TRBV15
TGTGCCAGCGGGAGTCATTCACCCCTCCACTTT	CASGSHSPLHF	few	-	TRBJ1-6	TRBV28
TGTGCCAGCAGTCCCCGGCGGGACCAAGAGACCCAGTACTTC	CASSPRRDQETQYF	-	-	TRBJ2-5	TRBV27
TGTGCCAGCAGCGGGACAGTACTTTATAATTCACCCCTCCACTTT	CASSGTVLYNSPLHF	-	TRBD1	TRBJ1-6	TRBV27
TGTGCCAGCAGTGTTGGGCCTAGCACAGATACGCAGTATTTT	CASSVGPSTDTQYF	-	-	TRBJ2-3	TRBV2
TGTGCCAGCAGCTTAGCGGAGGGAGGAATCTACGAGCAGTACTTC	CASSLAEGGIYEQYF	few	-	TRBJ2-7	TRBV7-6
TGTGCCAGCAGTTTAACTTCTGGGCGCAATCAGCCCCAGCATTTT	CASSLTSGRNQPQHF	-	-	TRBJ1-5	TRBV27
TGTGCCAGCAGCTTAGTCCTCGGGGTTGAGCAGTACTTC	CASSLVLGVEQYF	-	-	TRBJ2-7	TRBV7-6
TGTGCCAGCAGTTCCAGAGTAATGAACACTGAAGCTTTCTTT	CASSSRVMNTEAFF	few	-	TRBJ1-1	TRBV6-5
TGTGCCAGCAGTCCCCAGACCGAAAAAGCTTTCTTT	CASSPQTEKAFF	few	-	TRBJ1-1	TRBV12-3/TRBV12-4
TGTGCCAGCAGTGAATATGTAGCGGGGGGTCAAGAGACCCAGTACTTC	CASSEYVAGGQETQYF	few	TRBD2	TRBJ2-5	TRBV25-1
TGTGCCAGCAGAGGAAACGGCCCCTACGAGCAGTACTTC	CASRGNGPYEQYF	-	-	TRBJ2-7	TRBV6-1
TGCAGTGCTAGACTGCAGGGTAACTACGAGCAGTACTTC	CSARLQGNYEQYF	few	-	TRBJ2-7	TRBV20-1
TGTGCCAGCAGTTACGGGGGACAGGTGAACACTGAAGCTTTCTTT	CASSYGGQVNTEAFF	many	TRBD1	TRBJ1-1	TRBV6-6
TGTGCCAGCAGCCCGTACACAGATACGCAGTATTTT	CASSPYTDTQYF	many	-	TRBJ2-3	TRBV7-2
TGTGCCAGCAGCTTAGGACAGATGAACACTGAAGCTTTCTTT	CASSLGQMNTEAFF	-	-	TRBJ1-1	TRBV7-2
TGCAGTGCTAGAGACAGGGGCGGACCCCAGGGAGATACGCAGTATTTT	CSARDRGGPQGDTQYF	few	-	TRBJ2-3	TRBV20-1
TGTGCCAGCAGCTTGGCCCTCAGGAATGAAAAACTGTTTTTT	CASSLALRNEKLFF	-	-	TRBJ1-4	TRBV7-2
TGTGCCAGCAGCAGGGGACTAGCGGTCGGAAATGAGCAGTTCTTC	CASSRGLAVGNEQFF	-	TRBD2	TRBJ2-1	TRBV11-2
TGTGCCAGCAGTTTGGGTCAGGGGCTAGCGGGGGAGGGCTACGAGCAGTACTTC	CASSLGQGLAGEGYEQYF	few	TRBD2	TRBJ2-7	TRBV28
TGTGCCAGCAGAGATGCGACGGTTCGGACTGAAGCTTTCTTT	CASRDATVRTEAFF	once	-	TRBJ1-1	TRBV10-3
TGCGCCAGCAGCTTGAGGGATTACTCCTACGAGCAGTACTTC	CASSLRDYSYEQYF	-	-	TRBJ2-7	TRBV5-1
TGCAGCCCCGACTCTACTGGCTACACCTTC	CSPDSTGYTF	few	-	TRBJ1-2	TRBV20-1
TGTGCCAGCAGTTACCACAGGGTTCCGAACACTGAAGCTTTCTTT	CASSYHRVPNTEAFF	few	-	TRBJ1-1	TRBV6-6
TGTGCCACCAGCAGAGGCCGCGGGCTAGCGGGTTGGGCAGATACGCAGTATTTT	CATSRGRGLAGWADTQYF	few	TRBD2	TRBJ2-3	TRBV15
TGTGCCAGCAGCCTTCAGGGGGCTAGCACAGATACGCAGTATTTT	CASSLQGASTDTQYF	-	TRBD1	TRBJ2-3	TRBV7-9
TGTGCCAGCTCACGGGTCGGGACAGGCAACCAAGAGACCCAGTACTTC	CASSRVGTGNQETQYF	-	TRBD1	TRBJ2-5	TRBV18
TGCGCCAGCTCCGCGGAGGGGTGGTTCACTGAAGCTTTCTTT	CASSAEGWFTEAFF	-	-	TRBJ1-1	TRBV5-1
TGTGCCAGCAGTTTAAATTACCCAGCAGATACGCAGTATTTT	CASSLNYPADTQYF	-	-	TRBJ2-3	TRBV28
TGTGCCAGCAGCATAGGACAGGGTGAAGCTTTCTTT	CASSIGQGEAFF	few	TRBD1	TRBJ1-1	TRBV5-6
TGTGCCAGAAGTCGTGGACAGAGCTCCTACAATGAGCAGTTCTTC	CARSRGQSSYNEQFF	-	-	TRBJ2-1	TRBV2
TGTGCCAGCAGCAAGGACTCGTACACAGATACGCAGTATTTT	CASSKDSYTDTQYF	few	-	TRBJ2-3	TRBV7-2
TGTGCCCGCAGCTTAGCGCTAATAGGCTACGAGCAGTACTTC	CARSLALIGYEQYF	-	-	TRBJ2-7	TRBV7-2
TGTGCCAGCAGCTTAGGAGGACAGCAGACCTACGAGCAGTACTTC	CASSLGGQQTYEQYF	-	-	TRBJ2-7	TRBV7-2
TGTGCCAGCACTGCCCCAGACAATGAGCAGTTCTTC	CASTAPDNEQFF	-	-	TRBJ2-1	TRBV6-1
TGTGCCAGCAGTTACGCTTGGGACACTGAAGCTTTCTTT	CASSYAWDTEAFF	-	-	TRBJ1-1	TRBV6-2/TRBV6-3
TGCGCCAGCAGCTTAGGACAGGGGGCTGCAGATACGCAGTATTTT	CASSLGQGAADTQYF	-	TRBD1	TRBJ2-3	TRBV5-1
TGTGCCAGCAGTTACAGAGGCAGCTATAATTCACCCCTCCACTTT	CASSYRGSYNSPLHF	many	-	TRBJ1-6	TRBV6-2/TRBV6-3
TGTGCCACCAGCAAAGTTACTAGCACAGATACGCAGTATTTT	CATSKVTSTDTQYF	-	-	TRBJ2-3	TRBV15
TGTGCCAGCAGCTTGGGCGGCAACAATCAGCCCCAGCATTTT	CASSLGGNNQPQHF	few	-	TRBJ1-5	TRBV5-5
TGTGCCATCAGTGCCGGGACAGATGAAGCTTTCTTT	CAISAGTDEAFF	few	TRBD1	TRBJ1-1	TRBV10-3
TGCGCCAGCAGCCTTGGGACTAGCGGTTATAGCACAGATACGCAGTATTTT	CASSLGTSGYSTDTQYF	-	TRBD2	TRBJ2-3	TRBV4-3
TGTGCCACCAGCAGAGAAGGCGGGAGAACTTTCTACAATGAGCAGTTCTTC	CATSREGGRTFYNEQFF	few	TRBD2	TRBJ2-1	TRBV15
TGTGCCAGCAGTTACGGGGATCCCTATAATTCACCCCTCCACTTT	CASSYGDPYNSPLHF	few	-	TRBJ1-6	TRBV6-5